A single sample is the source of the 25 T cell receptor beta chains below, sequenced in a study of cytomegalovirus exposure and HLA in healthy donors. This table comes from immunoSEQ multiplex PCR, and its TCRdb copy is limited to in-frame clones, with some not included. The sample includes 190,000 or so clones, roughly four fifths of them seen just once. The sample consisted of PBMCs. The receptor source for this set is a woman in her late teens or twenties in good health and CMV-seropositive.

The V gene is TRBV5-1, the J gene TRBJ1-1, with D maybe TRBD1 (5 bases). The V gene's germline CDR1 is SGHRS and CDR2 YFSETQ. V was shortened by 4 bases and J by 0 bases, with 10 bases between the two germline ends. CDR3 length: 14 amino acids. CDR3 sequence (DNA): TGCGCCAGCAGCGGAGGGACGGTGAACACTGAAGCTTTCTTT. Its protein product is CASSGGTVNTEAFF.

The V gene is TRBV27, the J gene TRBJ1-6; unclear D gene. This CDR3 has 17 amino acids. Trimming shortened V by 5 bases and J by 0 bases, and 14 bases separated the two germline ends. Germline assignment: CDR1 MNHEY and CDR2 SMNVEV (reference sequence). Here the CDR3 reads CASSLLARSSYNSPLHF. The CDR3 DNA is TGTGCCAGCAGTCTGTTGGCTAGGAGCTCCTATAATTCACCCCTCCACTTT.

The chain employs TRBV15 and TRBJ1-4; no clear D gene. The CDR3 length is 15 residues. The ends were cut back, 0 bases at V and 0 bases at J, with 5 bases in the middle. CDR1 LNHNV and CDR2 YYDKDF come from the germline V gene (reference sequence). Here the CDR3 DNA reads TGTGCCACCAGCAGAGAGAGTGCAACTAATGAAAAACTGTTTTTT. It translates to CATSRESATNEKLFF.

CDR3 amino acids: CASSSTSGRNNEQFF. The CDR3 region has the DNA TGTGCCAGCAGCTCGACTAGCGGGAGAAACAATGAGCAGTTCTTC. The chain carries TRBV11-2 and TRBJ2-1; 12 bases are a match to TRBD2. There are 15 residues in the CDR3. Per germline, CDR1 SGHAT and CDR2 FQNNGV. V shed 4 bases, J shed 5 bases, and the junction held 3 bases outside the gene matches.

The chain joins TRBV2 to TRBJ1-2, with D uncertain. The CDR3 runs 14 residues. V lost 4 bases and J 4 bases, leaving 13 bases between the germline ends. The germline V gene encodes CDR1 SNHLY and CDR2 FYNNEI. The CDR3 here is CASSVRQEGYGYTF. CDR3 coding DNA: TGTGCCAGCAGTGTCAGGCAGGAAGGCTATGGCTACACCTTC.

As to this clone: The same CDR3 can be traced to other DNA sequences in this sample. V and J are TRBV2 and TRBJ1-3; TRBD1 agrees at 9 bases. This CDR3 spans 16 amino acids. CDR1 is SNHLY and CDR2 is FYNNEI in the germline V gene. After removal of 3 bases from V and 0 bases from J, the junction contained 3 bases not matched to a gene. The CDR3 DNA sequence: TGTGCCAGCAGTGAGGGACAGGGTAACTCTGGAAACACCATATATTTT. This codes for CASSEGQGNSGNTIYF.

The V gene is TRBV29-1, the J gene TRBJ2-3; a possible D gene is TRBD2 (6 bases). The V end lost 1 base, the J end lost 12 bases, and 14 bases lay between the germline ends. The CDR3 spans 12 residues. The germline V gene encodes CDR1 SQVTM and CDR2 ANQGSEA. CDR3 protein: CSVEGGTVHQYF. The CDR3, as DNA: TGCAGCGTTGAAGGGGGGACTGTGCACCAGTATTTT.

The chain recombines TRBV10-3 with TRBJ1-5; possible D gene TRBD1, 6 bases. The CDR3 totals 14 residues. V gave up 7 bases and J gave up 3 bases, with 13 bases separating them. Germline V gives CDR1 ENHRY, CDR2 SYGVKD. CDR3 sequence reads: CAITSGESNQPQHF. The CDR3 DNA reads TGTGCCATCACCTCAGGGGAATCCAATCAGCCCCAGCATTTT.

CDR3 residues: CASSLGTSPDTQYF. CDR3 DNA sequence: TGCGCCAGCAGCTTGGGGACTAGTCCAGATACGCAGTATTTT. The chain uses TRBV5-1 and TRBJ2-3; 7 bases line up with TRBD2. The length of the CDR3 is 14 residues. J lost 4 bases, V lost 0 bases, and 2 bases had no gene match. The germline V gene has CDR1 SGHRS and CDR2 YFSETQ.

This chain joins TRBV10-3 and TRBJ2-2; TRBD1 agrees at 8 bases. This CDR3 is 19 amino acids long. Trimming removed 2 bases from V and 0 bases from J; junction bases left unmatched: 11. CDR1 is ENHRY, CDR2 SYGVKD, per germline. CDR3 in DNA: TGTGCCATCAGTGAGACCCTACCTATCAGGGGGCCGAACACCGGGGAGCTGTTTTTT. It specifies CAISETLPIRGPNTGELFF.

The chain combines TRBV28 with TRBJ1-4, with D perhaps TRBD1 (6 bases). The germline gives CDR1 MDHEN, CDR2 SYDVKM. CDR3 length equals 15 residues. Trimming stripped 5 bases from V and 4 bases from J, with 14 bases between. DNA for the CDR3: TGTGCCAGCAGTGCCCCGGGACATATTAATGAAAAACTGTTTTTT. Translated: CASSAPGHINEKLFF. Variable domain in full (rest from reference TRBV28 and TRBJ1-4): DVKVTQSSRYLVKRTGEKVFLECVQDMDHENMFWYRQDPGLGLRLIYFSYDVKMKEKGDIPEGYSVSREKKERFSLILESASTNQTSMYLCASSAPGHINEKLFFGSGTQLSVL.

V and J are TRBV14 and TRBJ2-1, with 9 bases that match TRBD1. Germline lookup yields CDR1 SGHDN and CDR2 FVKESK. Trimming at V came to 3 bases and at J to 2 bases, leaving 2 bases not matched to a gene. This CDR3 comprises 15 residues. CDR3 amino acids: CASSHRQGAYNEQFF. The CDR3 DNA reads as TGTGCCAGCAGCCACAGACAGGGGGCCTACAATGAGCAGTTCTTC.

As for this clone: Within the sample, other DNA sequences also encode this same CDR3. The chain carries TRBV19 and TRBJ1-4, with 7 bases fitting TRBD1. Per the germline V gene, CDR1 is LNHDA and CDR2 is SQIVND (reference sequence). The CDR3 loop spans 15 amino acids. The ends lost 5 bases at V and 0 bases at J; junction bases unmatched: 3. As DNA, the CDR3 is TGTGCCAGTAGTCCTGGGACAGCAACTAATGAAAAACTGTTTTTT. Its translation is CASSPGTATNEKLFF.

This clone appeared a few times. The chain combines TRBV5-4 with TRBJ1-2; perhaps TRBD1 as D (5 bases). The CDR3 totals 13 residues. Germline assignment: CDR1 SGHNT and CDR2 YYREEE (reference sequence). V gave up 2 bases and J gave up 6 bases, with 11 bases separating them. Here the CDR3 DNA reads TGTGCCAGCAGCTTCGGAGGGGTTGATGGCTACACCTTC. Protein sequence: CASSFGGVDGYTF.

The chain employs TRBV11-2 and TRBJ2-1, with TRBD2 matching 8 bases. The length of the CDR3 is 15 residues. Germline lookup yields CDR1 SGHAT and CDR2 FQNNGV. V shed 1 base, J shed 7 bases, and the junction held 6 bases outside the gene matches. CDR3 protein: CASSLGRGGINEQFF. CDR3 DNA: TGTGCCAGCAGCTTAGGTCGGGGGGGTATAAATGAGCAGTTCTTC.

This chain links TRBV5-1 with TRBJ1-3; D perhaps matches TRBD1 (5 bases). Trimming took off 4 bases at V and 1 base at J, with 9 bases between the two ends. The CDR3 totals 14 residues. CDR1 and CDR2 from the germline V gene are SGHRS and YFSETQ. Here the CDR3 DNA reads TGCGCCAGCAGCCCGGGGGGGTCTGGAAACACCATATATTTT. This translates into CASSPGGSGNTIYF.

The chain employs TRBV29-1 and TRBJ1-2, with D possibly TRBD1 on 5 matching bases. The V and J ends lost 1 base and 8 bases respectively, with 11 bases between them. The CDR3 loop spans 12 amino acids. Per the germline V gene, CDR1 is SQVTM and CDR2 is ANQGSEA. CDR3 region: CSVEVGVGGYTF. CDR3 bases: TGCAGCGTTGAAGTAGGGGTGGGGGGCTACACCTTC.

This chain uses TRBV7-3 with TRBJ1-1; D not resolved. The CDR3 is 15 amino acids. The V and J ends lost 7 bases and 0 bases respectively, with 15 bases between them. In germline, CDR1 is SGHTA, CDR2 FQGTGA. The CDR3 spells CASTPFGLLNTEAFF. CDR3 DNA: TGTGCCAGCACCCCTTTTGGGCTCTTGAACACTGAAGCTTTCTTT.

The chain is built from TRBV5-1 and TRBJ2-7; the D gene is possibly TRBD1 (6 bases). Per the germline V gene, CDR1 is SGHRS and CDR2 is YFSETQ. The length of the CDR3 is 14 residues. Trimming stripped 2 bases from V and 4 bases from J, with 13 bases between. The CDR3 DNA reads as TGCGCCAGCAGCTTAGGGACATCTGCGTACGAGCAGTACTTC. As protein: CASSLGTSAYEQYF.

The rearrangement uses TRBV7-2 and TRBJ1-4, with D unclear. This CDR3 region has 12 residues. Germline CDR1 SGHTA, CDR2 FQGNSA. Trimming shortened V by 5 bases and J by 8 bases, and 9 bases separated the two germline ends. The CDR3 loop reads CASSPRGEKLFF. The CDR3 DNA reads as TGTGCCAGCAGCCCGAGAGGGGAAAAACTGTTTTTT.

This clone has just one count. The CDR3 bases are TGTGCCAGCCAGTCAAGACACCGCTACGAGCAGTACTTC. This codes for CASQSRHRYEQYF. The chain carries TRBV2 and TRBJ2-7; D unresolved. The germline gives CDR1 SNHLY, CDR2 FYNNEI. With 8 bases removed from V and 3 bases from J, the gap between germline ends came to 14 bases. The CDR3 extends over 13 amino acids.

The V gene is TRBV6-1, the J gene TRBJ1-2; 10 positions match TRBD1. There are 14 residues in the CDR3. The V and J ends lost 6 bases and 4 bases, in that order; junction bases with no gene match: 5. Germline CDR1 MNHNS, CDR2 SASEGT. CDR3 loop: CASRGDRGAYGYTF. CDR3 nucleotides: TGTGCCAGCAGAGGGGACAGGGGTGCCTATGGCTACACCTTC.

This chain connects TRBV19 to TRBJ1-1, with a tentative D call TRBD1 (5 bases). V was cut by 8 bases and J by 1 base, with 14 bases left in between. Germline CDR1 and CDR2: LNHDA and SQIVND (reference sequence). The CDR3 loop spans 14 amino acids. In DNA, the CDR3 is TGTGCCAGTGGACGGAGGGGATGGAACACTGAAGCTTTCTTT. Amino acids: CASGRRGWNTEAFF.

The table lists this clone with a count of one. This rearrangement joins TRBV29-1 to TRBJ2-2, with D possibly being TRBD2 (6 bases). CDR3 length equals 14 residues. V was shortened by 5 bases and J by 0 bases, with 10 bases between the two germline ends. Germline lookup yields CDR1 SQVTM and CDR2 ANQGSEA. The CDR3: CSVKEGTNTGELFF. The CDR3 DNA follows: TGCAGCGTTAAGGAGGGGACGAACACCGGGGAGCTGTTTTTT.

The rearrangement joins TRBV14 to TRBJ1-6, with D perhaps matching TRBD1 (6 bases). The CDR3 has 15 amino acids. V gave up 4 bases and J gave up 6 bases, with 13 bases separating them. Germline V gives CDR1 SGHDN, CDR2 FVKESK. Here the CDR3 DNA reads TGTGCCAGCAGCCTCTTCGGGACAAGTAATTCACCCCTCCACTTT. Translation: CASSLFGTSNSPLHF.